The 2 T cell receptor beta chains below come from one sample, sequenced in a study of blood T cells in healthy people across ages. A second PCR of 7 to 11 cycles used a sample-barcoded 5' primer and a J-beta primer mix. TCRdb reprocessed the 5' RACE reads via MiXCR and lists one record per CDR3 protein. The sample contains about 1.4 million distinct CDR3 sequences, roughly 59% of which appear only once. The sample taken for sequencing was blood. The receptors shown here come from a man aged 18 to 35 in good health.

J is TRBJ2-7 and V is TRBV7-9; unclear D gene. The V end lost 5 bases, the J end lost 5 bases, and 13 bases lay between the germline ends. This CDR3 is built from 13 residues. CDR1 is SEHNR and CDR2 is FQNEAQ in the germline V gene (reference sequence). The CDR3, as DNA: TGTGCCAGCAGCACCTTCTTGGGGAACGAGCAGTACTTC. It is translated as CASSTFLGNEQYF.

The rearrangement uses TRBV28 and TRBJ2-7; maybe TRBD2 (5 bases). The CDR3 length is 15 residues. Germline values: CDR1 MDHEN, CDR2 SYDVKM. Trimming took 7 bases from V and 0 from J, leaving 16 bases between them. The CDR3 sequence is CASINGRIPSYEQYF. CDR3 DNA sequence: TGTGCCAGCATAAATGGGAGAATCCCCTCCTACGAGCAGTACTTC.